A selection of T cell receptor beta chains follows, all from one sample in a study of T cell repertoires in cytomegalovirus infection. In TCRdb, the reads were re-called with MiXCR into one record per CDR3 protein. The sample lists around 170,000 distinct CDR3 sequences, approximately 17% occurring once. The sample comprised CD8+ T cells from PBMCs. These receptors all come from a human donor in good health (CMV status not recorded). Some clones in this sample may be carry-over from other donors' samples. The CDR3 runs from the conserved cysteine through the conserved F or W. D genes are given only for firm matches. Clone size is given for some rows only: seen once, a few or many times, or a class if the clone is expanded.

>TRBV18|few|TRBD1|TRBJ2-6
CASSPPWDSFSGANVLTF
TGTGCCAGCTCACCACCCTGGGACAGTTTCTCTGGGGCCAACGTCCTGACTTTC
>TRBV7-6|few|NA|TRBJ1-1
CASSLAGGLTEAFF
TGTGCCAGCAGCTTAGCCGGGGGCCTCACTGAAGCTTTCTTT
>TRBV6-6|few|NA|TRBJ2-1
CASSAAGNEQFF
TGTGCCAGCAGTGCCGCGGGGAATGAGCAGTTCTTC
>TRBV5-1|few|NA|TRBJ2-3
CASSLAGRYTDTQYF
TGCGCCAGCAGCTTGGCCGGACGGTACACAGATACGCAGTATTTT
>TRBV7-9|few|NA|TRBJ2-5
CASRGHEETQYF
TGTGCCAGCAGAGGCCATGAAGAGACCCAGTACTTC
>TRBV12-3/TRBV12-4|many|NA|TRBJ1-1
CASSLAGTEAFF
TGTGCCAGCAGTTTGGCAGGCACTGAAGCTTTCTTT
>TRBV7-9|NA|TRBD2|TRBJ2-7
CASSQGTSGKIFSEQYF
TGTGCCAGCAGCCAGGGGACTAGCGGGAAGATCTTCAGCGAGCAGTACTTC
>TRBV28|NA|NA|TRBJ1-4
CASSLYGHEGREKLFF
TGTGCCAGCAGTCTCTACGGGCATGAGGGACGCGAAAAACTGTTTTTT
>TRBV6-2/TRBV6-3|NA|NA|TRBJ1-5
CDSCGGGINQPQHF
TGTGACAGCTGCGGAGGGGGAATCAATCAGCCCCAGCATTTT
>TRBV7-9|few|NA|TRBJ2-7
CASSPSGTPRYEQYF
TGTGCCAGCAGCCCCTCGGGGACACCTCGTTACGAGCAGTACTTC
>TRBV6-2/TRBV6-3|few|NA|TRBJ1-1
CASSYRDTEAFF
TGTGCCAGCAGTTACAGGGACACTGAAGCTTTCTTT
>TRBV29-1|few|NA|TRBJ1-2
CSVERGVYGYTF
TGCAGCGTTGAGCGGGGTGTCTATGGCTACACCTTC
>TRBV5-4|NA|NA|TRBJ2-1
CASSLELPDEQFF
TGTGCCAGCAGCTTGGAACTACCCGATGAGCAGTTCTTC
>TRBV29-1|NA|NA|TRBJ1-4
CSVVGGGINEKLFF
TGCAGCGTCGTCGGAGGAGGGATTAATGAAAAACTGTTTTTT
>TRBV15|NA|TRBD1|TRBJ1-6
CATSRATGANSPLHF
TGTGCCACCAGCAGAGCAACAGGGGCGAATTCACCCCTCCACTTT
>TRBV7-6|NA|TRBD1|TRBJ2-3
CASSLSQGADTQYF
TGTGCCAGCAGCTTATCCCAGGGGGCAGATACGCAGTATTTT
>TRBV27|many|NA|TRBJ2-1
CASAILTVSYNEQFF
TGTGCCAGCGCGATCTTGACAGTTTCCTACAATGAGCAGTTCTTC
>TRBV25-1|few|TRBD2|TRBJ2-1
CASRLGSGGHNEQFF
TGTGCCAGCCGCCTGGGGAGCGGGGGACACAATGAGCAGTTCTTC
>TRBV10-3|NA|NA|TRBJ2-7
CAIRQVYEQYF
TGTGCCATCCGACAGGTCTACGAGCAGTACTTC
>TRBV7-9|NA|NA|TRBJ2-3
CASSSLTGSGDTQYF
TGTGCCAGCAGCTCTTTGACGGGGAGCGGAGATACGCAGTATTTT
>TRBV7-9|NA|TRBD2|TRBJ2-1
CASSLSSGDDEQFF
TGTGCCAGCAGCCTATCTAGCGGGGACGATGAGCAGTTCTTC
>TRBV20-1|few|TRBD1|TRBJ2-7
CSASGTGGLAYEQYF
TGCAGTGCGTCCGGGACAGGGGGGTTGGCCTACGAGCAGTACTTC
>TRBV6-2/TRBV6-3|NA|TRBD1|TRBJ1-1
CASSLGQGREAFF
TGTGCCAGCAGTTTGGGACAGGGTCGTGAAGCTTTCTTT
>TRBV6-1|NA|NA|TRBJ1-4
CATRGDREVEKLFF
TGTGCCACCCGGGGGGATAGGGAGGTTGAAAAACTGTTTTTT
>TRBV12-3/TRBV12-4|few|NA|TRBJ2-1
CASSHGTGYNEQFF
TGTGCCAGCAGTCACGGGACGGGGTACAATGAGCAGTTCTTC
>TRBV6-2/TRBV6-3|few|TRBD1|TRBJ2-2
CASSYSDRSGELFF
TGTGCCAGCAGTTACTCGGACAGGTCCGGGGAGCTGTTTTTT
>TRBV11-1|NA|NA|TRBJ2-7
CASAGRATSRDEQYF
TGTGCCAGCGCGGGCAGGGCTACTTCCCGGGACGAGCAGTACTTC
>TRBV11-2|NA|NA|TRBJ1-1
CASSLTYGNTEAFF
TGTGCCAGCAGCTTAACGTATGGGAACACTGAAGCTTTCTTT
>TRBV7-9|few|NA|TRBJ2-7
CASSLTVSHEQYF
TGTGCCAGCAGCTTAACCGTTTCCCACGAGCAGTACTTC
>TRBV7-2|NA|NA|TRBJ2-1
CASSHYSYNEQFF
TGTGCCAGCAGCCACTACTCCTACAATGAGCAGTTCTTC
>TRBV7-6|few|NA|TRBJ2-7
CASSRDGSYEQYF
TGTGCCAGCAGCCGGGACGGCTCCTACGAGCAGTACTTC
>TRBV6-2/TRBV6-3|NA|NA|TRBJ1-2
CASSYFDRNYGYTF
TGTGCCAGCAGTTACTTTGACCGAAACTATGGCTACACCTTC
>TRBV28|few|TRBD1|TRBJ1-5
CASSHRGSNQPQHF
TGTGCCAGCAGTCACAGGGGGAGCAATCAGCCCCAGCATTTT
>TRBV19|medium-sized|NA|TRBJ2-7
CASSQTGSYEQYF
TGTGCCAGTAGCCAGACAGGCTCCTACGAGCAGTACTTC
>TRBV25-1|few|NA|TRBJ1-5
CASSGGGNQPQHF
TGTGCCAGCAGTGGAGGGGGCAATCAGCCCCAGCATTTT
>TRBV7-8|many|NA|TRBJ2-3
CASSLPAWGEGTDTQYF
TGTGCCAGCAGCTTACCGGCCTGGGGGGAGGGCACAGATACGCAGTATTTT
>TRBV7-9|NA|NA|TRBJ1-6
CASRDAGGKSNSPLHF
TGTGCCAGCAGGGATGCAGGAGGAAAAAGTAACTCACCCCTCCACTTT
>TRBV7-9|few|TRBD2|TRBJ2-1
CASSIRAGGRDNEQFF
TGTGCCAGCAGCATCCGAGCGGGGGGGCGTGACAATGAGCAGTTCTTC
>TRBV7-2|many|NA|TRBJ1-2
CASSPPAENYGYTF
TGTGCCAGCAGCCCCCCGGCGGAGAACTATGGCTACACCTTC
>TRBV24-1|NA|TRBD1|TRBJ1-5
CATSGFGTENQPQHF
TGTGCCACCAGCGGCTTTGGGACAGAGAATCAGCCCCAGCATTTT
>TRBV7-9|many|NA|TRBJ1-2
CASSLGGSVSYGYTF
TGTGCCAGCAGCTTAGGGGGATCCGTAAGCTATGGCTACACCTTC
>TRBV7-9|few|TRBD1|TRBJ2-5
CASSVNRQGAETQYF
TGTGCCAGCAGCGTCAATCGACAGGGGGCAGAGACCCAGTACTTC
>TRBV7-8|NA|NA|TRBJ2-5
CASSLVAYSQETQYF
TGTGCCAGCAGCTTAGTGGCGTACTCCCAAGAGACCCAGTACTTC
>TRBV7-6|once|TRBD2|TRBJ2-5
CASSYGLAGDLETQYF
TGTGCCAGCAGCTACGGACTAGCGGGAGATCTAGAGACCCAGTACTTC
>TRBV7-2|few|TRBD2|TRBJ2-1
CASSLNPSGRRNEQFF
TGTGCCAGCAGCTTAAACCCTAGCGGGAGGCGCAATGAGCAGTTCTTC
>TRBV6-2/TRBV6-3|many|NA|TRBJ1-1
CASSYAQIEAFF
TGTGCCAGCAGTTACGCCCAGATTGAAGCTTTCTTT
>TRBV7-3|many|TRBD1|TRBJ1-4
CASSLSAGGKLFF
TGTGCCAGCAGCCTTTCGGCAGGGGGAAAACTGTTTTTT
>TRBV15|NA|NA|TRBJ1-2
CATSSVEISYGYTF
TGTGCCACCAGCAGCGTAGAAATCAGCTATGGCTACACCTTC
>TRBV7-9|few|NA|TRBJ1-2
CASSLVETIYGYTF
TGTGCCAGCAGCTTAGTGGAGACGATCTATGGCTACACCTTC
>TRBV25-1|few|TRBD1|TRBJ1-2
CASSVPGSDPLRGPYGYTF
TGTGCCAGCAGTGTTCCGGGATCCGACCCTCTAAGGGGGCCCTATGGCTACACCTTC
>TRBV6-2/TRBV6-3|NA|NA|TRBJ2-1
CASSPTHRGGDEQFF
TGTGCCAGCAGTCCCACCCACAGGGGAGGGGATGAGCAGTTCTTC
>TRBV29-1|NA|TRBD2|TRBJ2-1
CSVDLAGGYNEQFF
TGCAGCGTGGATCTAGCGGGAGGCTACAATGAGCAGTTCTTC
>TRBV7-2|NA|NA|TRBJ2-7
CASSLGAGPYEQYF
TGTGCCAGCAGCTTGGGGGCGGGCCCCTACGAGCAGTACTTC
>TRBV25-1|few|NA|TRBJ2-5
CASSDNRYQETQYF
TGTGCCAGCAGTGATAACAGGTACCAAGAGACCCAGTACTTC
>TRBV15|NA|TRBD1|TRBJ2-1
CATSKRTGGIDNEQFF
TGTGCCACCAGCAAACGGACAGGGGGGATCGACAATGAGCAGTTCTTC
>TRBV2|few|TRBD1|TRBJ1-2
CASRQTGSGYTF
TGTGCCAGCAGACAGACAGGGAGTGGCTACACCTTC
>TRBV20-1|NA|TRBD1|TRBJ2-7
CSASGTGRFTYEQYF
TGCAGTGCTAGCGGGACAGGTCGGTTTACCTACGAGCAGTACTTC
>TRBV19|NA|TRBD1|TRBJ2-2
CASSGGTGELFF
TGTGCCTCGTCAGGGGGCACCGGGGAGCTGTTTTTT
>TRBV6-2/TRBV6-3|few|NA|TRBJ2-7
CASRLKDQGLYEQYF
TGTGCCAGCAGATTAAAGGACCAGGGCCTCTACGAGCAGTACTTC